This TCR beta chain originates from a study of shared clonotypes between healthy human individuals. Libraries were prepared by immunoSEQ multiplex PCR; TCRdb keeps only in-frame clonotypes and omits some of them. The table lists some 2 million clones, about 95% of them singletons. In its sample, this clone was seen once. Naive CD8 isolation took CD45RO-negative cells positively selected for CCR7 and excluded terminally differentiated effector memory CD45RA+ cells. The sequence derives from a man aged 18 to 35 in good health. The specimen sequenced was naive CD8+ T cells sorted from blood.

The chain's CDR3 is CASSPNGDAYGYTF. CDR3 sequence (DNA): TGTGCCAGCAGTCCAAACGGGGACGCGTATGGCTACACCTTC. The rearrangement joins TRBV16 to TRBJ1-2; D possibly corresponds to TRBD1 (5 bases). The germline V and J ends were trimmed by 6 bases and 5 bases, with 16 bases remaining between them. CDR1 KGHSY and CDR2 FQNENV come from the germline V gene. This CDR3 region has 14 residues.